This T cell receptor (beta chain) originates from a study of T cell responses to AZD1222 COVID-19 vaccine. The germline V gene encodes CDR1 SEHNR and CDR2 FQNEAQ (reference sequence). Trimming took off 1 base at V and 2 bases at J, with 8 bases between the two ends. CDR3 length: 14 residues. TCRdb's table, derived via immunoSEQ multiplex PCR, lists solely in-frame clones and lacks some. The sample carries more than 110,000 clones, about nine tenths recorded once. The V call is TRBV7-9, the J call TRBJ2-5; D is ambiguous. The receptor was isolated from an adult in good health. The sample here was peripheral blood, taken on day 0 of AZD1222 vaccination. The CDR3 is CASSLGFRQETQYF. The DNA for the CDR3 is TGTGCCAGCAGCTTAGGATTTAGGCAAGAGACCCAGTACTTC.